This TCR beta chain was sequenced for a study of blood T cell repertoires in COVID-19. Turning to the study itself: There were acute and convalescent COVID-19 samples, and they came from the United States, Italy and Spain. The cDNA or gDNA used as material had been derived from T cells, B-cell-depleted T cells, or PBMCs.

Per the original methods: It was from reference gene primer amplification that nucleated cell counts were estimated. Generated by immunoSEQ multiplex PCR, the TCRdb table keeps only in-frame clones and is missing some. V and J calls plus clone size are reproduced from that table; the DNA served to infer D and trimming. The repertoire consists of about 260,000 clones, with about 83% occurring once and the leading ten covering over 9%. The germline gives CDR1 MNHEY, CDR2 SMNVEV (reference sequence). The V end was cut by 3 bases, the J end by 2 bases, with 11 bases between. The CDR3 is 15 residues long.

What was sequenced was peripheral blood. The V call is TRBV27, the J call TRBJ2-1, with D tentatively TRBD2 (5 bases). The sequence was collected from a woman between 45 and 60 years old who had recovered from COVID-19. The CDR3 region is CASSFRLAAYNEQFF. The CDR3 DNA follows: TGTGCCAGCAGTTTCAGGCTAGCAGCCTACAATGAGCAGTTCTTC.